This T cell receptor beta chain was profiled in a study of T cell responses to AZD1222 COVID-19 vaccine. Generated by immunoSEQ multiplex PCR, the TCRdb table keeps only in-frame clones and is missing some. Of 100,000 or so clones detected, around 90% appear once; the ten largest clones hold less than 9.5%. V lost 4 bases to trimming and J lost 7 bases; unmatched junction nucleotides: 9. This CDR3 has 15 residues. The germline gives CDR1 MNHEY, CDR2 SVGEGT. This material consisted of peripheral blood, taken on day 0 of AZD1222 vaccination. The chain uses TRBV6-2 or TRBV6-3 and TRBJ2-1; 8 nucleotides match TRBD1. The sequence came from an adult in good health. In DNA, the CDR3 is TGTGCCAGCAGTTCGTCGGACAGGGACTGGAATGAGCAGTTCTTC. Its translation: CASSSSDRDWNEQFF.